The entry that follows covers one T cell receptor (beta chain) sequence. What it binds is unknown. This sample is drawn from a study of monozygotic twins with cystic fibrosis. Broader study findings: Low clonality (median about 0.0095) suggested a mostly naive repertoire.

Repertoires were generated with immunoSEQ multiplex PCR, while TCRdb's copy carries only in-frame clones and drops some. The sample carries more than 9,500 clones, 65% to 90% recorded once. The sample was blood. The sequence was obtained from a man between 18 and 29 years old with cystic fibrosis.

The CDR3 DNA reads as TGTGCCATCGGCCAACAGCGGAGCTCCTACAATGAGCAGTTCTTC. Translating gives CAIGQQRSSYNEQFF. The chain couples TRBV10-3 to TRBJ2-1; D possibly corresponds to TRBD2 (5 bases). Between the trimmed V and J ends, which lost 8 bases and 0 bases, there was a span of 14 bases. The CDR3 has 15 amino acids. The V gene's germline CDR1 is ENHRY and CDR2 SYGVKD.